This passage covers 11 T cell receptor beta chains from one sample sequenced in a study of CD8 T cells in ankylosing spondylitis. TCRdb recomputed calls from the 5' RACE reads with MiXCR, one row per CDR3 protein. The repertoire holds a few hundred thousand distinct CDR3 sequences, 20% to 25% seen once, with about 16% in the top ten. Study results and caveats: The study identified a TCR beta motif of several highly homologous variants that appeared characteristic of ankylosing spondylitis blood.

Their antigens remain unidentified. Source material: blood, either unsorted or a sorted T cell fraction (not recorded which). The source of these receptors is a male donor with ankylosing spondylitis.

CDR3 sequence reads: CASSGQGNTGELFF. The CDR3 DNA follows: TGTGCCAGCAGTGGACAGGGGAACACCGGGGAGCTGTTTTTT. The V call is TRBV2, the J call TRBJ2-2; 7 nucleotides match TRBD1. Germline V gene sequence: CDR1 SNHLY, CDR2 FYNNEI. V shed 4 bases, J shed 1 base, and the junction held 0 bases outside the gene matches. This CDR3 is built from 14 residues.

In nucleotides, the CDR3 is TGCAGCTCCCGGGCAGGTGGAATGAACACTGAAGCTTTCTTT. Translation gives CSSRAGGMNTEAFF. V is TRBV29-1 and J is TRBJ1-1; D is undetermined. The CDR3 spans 14 residues. The germline V gene has CDR1 SQVTM and CDR2 ANQGSEA. The germline V and J ends were trimmed by 8 bases and 0 bases, with 16 bases remaining between them.

CDR3 amino acids: CASSREHTEAFF. CDR3 DNA: TGTGCCAGCAGCCGGGAGCACACTGAAGCTTTCTTT. V usage is TRBV3-1 and J usage is TRBJ1-1; D unresolved. V lost 4 bases to trimming and J lost 3 bases, with 6 bases between them. Germline lookup yields CDR1 LGHDT and CDR2 YNNKEL (reference sequence). The CDR3 has 12 amino acids.

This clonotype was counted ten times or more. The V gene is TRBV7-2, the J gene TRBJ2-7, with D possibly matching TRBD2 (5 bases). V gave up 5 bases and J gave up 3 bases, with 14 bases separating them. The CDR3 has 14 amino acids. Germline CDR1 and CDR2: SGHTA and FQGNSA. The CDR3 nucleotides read TGTGCCAGCAGCCCCGGGGATACGATCTACGAGCAGTACTTC. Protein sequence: CASSPGDTIYEQYF.

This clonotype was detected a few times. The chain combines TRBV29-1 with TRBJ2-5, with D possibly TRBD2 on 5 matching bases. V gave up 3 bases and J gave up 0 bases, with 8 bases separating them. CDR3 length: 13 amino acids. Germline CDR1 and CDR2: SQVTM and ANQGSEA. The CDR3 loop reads CSVDRGYQETQYF. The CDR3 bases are TGCAGCGTTGACCGAGGGTACCAAGAGACCCAGTACTTC.

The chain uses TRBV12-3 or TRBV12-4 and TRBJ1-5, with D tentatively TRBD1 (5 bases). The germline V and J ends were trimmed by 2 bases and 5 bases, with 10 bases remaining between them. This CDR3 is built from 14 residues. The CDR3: CASSLRFRDQPQHF. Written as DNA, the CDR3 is TGTGCCAGCAGTTTACGTTTCAGGGATCAGCCCCAGCATTTT.

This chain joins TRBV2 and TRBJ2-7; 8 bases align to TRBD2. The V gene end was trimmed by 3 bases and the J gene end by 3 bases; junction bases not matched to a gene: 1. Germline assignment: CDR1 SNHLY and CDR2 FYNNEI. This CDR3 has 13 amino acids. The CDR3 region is CASSEREVYEQYF. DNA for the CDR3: TGTGCCAGCAGTGAGCGGGAGGTCTACGAGCAGTACTTC.

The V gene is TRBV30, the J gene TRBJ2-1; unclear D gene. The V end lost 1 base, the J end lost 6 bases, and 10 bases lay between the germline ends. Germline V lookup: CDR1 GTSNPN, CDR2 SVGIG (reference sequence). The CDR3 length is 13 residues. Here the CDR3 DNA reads TGTGCCTGGAGTGCGGGCACCGTCAATGAGCAGTTCTTC. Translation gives CAWSAGTVNEQFF.

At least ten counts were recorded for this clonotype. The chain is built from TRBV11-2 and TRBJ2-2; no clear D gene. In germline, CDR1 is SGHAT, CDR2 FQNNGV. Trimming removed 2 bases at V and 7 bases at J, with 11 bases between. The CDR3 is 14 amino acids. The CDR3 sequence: CASSLRLGGGELFF. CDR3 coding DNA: TGTGCCAGCAGCTTACGGCTAGGTGGCGGGGAGCTGTTTTTT.

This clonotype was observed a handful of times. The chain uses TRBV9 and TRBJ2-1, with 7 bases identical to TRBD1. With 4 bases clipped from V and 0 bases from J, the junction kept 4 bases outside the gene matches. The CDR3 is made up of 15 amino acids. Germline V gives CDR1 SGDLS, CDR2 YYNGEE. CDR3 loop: CASSPRTGSYNEQFF. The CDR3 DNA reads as TGTGCCAGCAGCCCCCGGACAGGCTCCTACAATGAGCAGTTCTTC.

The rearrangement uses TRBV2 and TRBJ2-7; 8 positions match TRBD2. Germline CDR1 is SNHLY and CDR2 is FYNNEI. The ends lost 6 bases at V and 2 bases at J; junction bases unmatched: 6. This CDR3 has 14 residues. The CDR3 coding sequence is TGTGCCAGCAGAACGGGAGCGGGAGCCTACGAGCAGTACTTC. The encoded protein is CASRTGAGAYEQYF. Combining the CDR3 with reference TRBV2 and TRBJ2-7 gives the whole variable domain EPEVTQTPSHQVTQMGQEVILRCVPISNHLYFYWYRQILGQKVEFLVSFYNNEISEKSEIFDDQFSVERPDGSNFTLKIRSTKLEDSAMYFCASRTGAGAYEQYFGPGTRLTVT.